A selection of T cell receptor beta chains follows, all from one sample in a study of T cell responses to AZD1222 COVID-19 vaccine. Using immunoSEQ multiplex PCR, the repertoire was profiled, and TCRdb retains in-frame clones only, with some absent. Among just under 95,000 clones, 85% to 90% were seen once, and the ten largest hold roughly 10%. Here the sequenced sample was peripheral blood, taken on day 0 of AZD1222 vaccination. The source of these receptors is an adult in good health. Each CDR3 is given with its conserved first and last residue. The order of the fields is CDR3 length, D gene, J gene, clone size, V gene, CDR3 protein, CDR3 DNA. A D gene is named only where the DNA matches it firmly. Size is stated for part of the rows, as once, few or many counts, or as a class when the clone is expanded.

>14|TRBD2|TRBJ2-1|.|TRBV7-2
CASSSSGQNNEQFF
TGTGCCAGCAGCTCTAGCGGGCAAAACAATGAGCAGTTCTTC
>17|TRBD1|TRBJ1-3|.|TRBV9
CASSIERQGANGNTIYF
TGTGCCAGCAGCATTGAGCGACAGGGGGCGAATGGAAACACCATATATTTT
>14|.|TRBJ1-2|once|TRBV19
CASSKAAGNYGYTF
TGTGCCAGTAGTAAGGCGGCAGGGAACTATGGCTACACCTTC
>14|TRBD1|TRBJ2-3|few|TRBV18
CASSLDRAADTQYF
TGTGCCAGCTCTCTGGACAGGGCCGCAGATACGCAGTATTTT
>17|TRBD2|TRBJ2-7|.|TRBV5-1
CASSWTSGGVYTYEQYF
TGCGCCAGCAGCTGGACTAGCGGGGGGGTCTACACCTACGAGCAGTACTTC
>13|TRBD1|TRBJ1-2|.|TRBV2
CASIAGQARGYTF
TGTGCCAGCATCGCGGGACAGGCAAGGGGCTACACCTTC
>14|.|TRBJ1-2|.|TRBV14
CASSQDTKGYGYTF
TGTGCCAGCAGCCAAGACACTAAGGGGTATGGCTACACCTTC
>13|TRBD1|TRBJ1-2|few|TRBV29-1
CSVGQGADYGYTF
TGCAGCGTTGGGCAGGGGGCCGACTATGGCTACACCTTC
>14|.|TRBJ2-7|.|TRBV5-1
CASSLGITGNEQYF
TGCGCCAGCAGCTTGGGGATCACAGGGAACGAGCAGTACTTC
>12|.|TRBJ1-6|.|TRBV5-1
CASSSQNSPLHF
TGCGCCAGCAGCAGCCAAAATTCACCCCTCCACTTT
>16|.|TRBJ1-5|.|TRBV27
CASSLRATDLWQPQHF
TGTGCCAGCAGTTTAAGGGCGACAGACCTTTGGCAGCCCCAGCATTTT
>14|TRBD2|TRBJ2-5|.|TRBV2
CARQERGAGETQYF
TGTGCCCGCCAAGAGCGGGGGGCTGGAGAGACCCAGTACTTC
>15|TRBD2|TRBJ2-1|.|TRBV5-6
CASSPAYGLANEQFF
TGTGCCAGCAGCCCCGCTTACGGACTAGCTAATGAGCAGTTCTTC
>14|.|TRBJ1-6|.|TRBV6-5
CASSSGNYNSPLHF
TGTGCCAGCAGCTCGGGGAACTATAATTCACCCCTCCACTTT
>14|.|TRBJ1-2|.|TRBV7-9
CASSEASVNYGYTF
TGTGCCAGCAGCGAAGCATCGGTAAACTATGGCTACACCTTC
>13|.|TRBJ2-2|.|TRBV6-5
CASSTWATGELFF
TGTGCCAGCAGCACCTGGGCCACCGGGGAGCTGTTTTTT
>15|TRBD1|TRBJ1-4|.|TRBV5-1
CASSLNGQDNEKLFF
TGCGCCAGCAGCTTGAATGGACAGGATAATGAAAAACTGTTTTTT
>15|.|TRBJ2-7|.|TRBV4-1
CASSQDRSGAYEQYF
TGCGCCAGCAGCCAAGATAGGAGTGGAGCCTACGAGCAGTACTTC
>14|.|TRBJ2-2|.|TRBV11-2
CASSPGRDTGELFF
TGTGCCAGCAGCCCAGGGCGCGACACCGGGGAGCTGTTTTTT
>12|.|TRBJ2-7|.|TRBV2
CASSDRFHEQYF
TGTGCCAGCAGCGATCGTTTCCACGAGCAGTACTTC
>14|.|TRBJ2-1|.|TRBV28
CASRSGLPGHEQFF
TGTGCCAGCAGATCAGGCCTACCCGGCCATGAGCAGTTCTTC
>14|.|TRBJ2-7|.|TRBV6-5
CASSPTPISYEQYF
TGTGCCAGCAGTCCTACTCCGATCTCCTACGAGCAGTACTTC
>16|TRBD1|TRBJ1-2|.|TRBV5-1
CASSPGTGLIGYGYTF
TGCGCCAGCAGCCCCGGGACAGGTCTTATAGGCTATGGCTACACCTTC
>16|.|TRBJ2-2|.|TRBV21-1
CASSFRGQQDGGELFF
TGTGCCAGCAGCTTCAGGGGACAGCAGGATGGCGGGGAGCTGTTTTTT
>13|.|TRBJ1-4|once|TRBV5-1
CASSPDGGEKLFF
TGCGCCAGCAGCCCGGATGGGGGTGAAAAACTGTTTTTT
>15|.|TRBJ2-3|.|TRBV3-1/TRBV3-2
CASSQGWRNTDTQYF
TGTGCCAGCAGCCAAGGGTGGCGGAACACAGATACGCAGTATTTT
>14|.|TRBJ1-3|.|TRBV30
CAWSDRKTGNTIYF
TGTGCCTGGAGTGATAGGAAAACTGGAAACACCATATATTTT
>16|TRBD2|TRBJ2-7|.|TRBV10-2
CASSESRRGSSYEQYF
TGCGCCAGCAGTGAGTCTAGGCGGGGGAGCTCCTACGAGCAGTACTTC
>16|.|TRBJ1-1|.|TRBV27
CASSLSAAGANTEAFF
TGTGCCAGCAGTTTATCGGCCGCCGGGGCGAACACTGAAGCTTTCTTT
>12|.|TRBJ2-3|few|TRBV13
CASSLETDTQYF
TGTGCCAGCAGCTTGGAGACGGATACGCAGTATTTT
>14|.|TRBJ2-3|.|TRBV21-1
CASSKFSLGDTQYF
TGTGCCAGCAGCAAATTTAGCCTGGGGGATACGCAGTATTTT